Presented here are 15 T cell receptor beta chains from one specimen sequenced in a study of T-cell reconstitution after alpha-beta-depleted transplantation in children. Preparation of the TCRbeta library used unique molecular identifiers. TCRdb reanalysed the PCR reads using MiXCR and keeps one entry per CDR3 protein. This sample has approximately 390,000 distinct CDR3 sequences, with 11% found just once. The sample here was PBMCs from the stem cell graft donor, taken from the stem cell graft. The receptors shown here come from a human donor who donated a stem cell graft to a child with acute myeloid leukemia.

The CDR3 loop reads CASSFQEYTGELFF. The CDR3 nucleotides are TGTGCCAGCAGCTTTCAGGAGTACACCGGGGAGCTGTTTTTT. The chain combines TRBV7-6 with TRBJ2-2, with D unresolved. The germline gives CDR1 SGHVS, CDR2 FNYEAQ. The CDR3 has 14 residues. The ends were cut back, 3 bases at V and 3 bases at J, with 8 bases in the middle. The full variable domain, in which reference TRBV7-6 and TRBJ2-2 provide the parts outside the CDR3, is GAGVSQSPRYKVTKRGQDVALRCDPISGHVSLYWYRQALGQGPEFLTYFNYEAQQDKSGLPNDRFSAERPEGSISTLTIQRTEQRDSAMYRCASSFQEYTGELFFGEGSRLTVL.

V usage is TRBV2 and J usage is TRBJ2-2; either TRBD1 or TRBD2 may supply D (5 bases each). Deletions cut 5 bases from V and 0 bases from J, with 10 bases between. Germline CDR1 is SNHLY and CDR2 is FYNNEI. The CDR3 totals 15 residues. Here the CDR3 reads CASSSLGPNTGELFF. The DNA for the CDR3 is TGTGCCAGCAGTAGCTTGGGACCGAACACCGGGGAGCTGTTTTTT.

The table lists this clonotype with a few counts. This chain connects TRBV14 to TRBJ2-2; TRBD2 is a possible D gene (6 bases). The CDR3 spans 13 residues. Trimming took 6 bases from V and 6 from J, leaving 11 bases between them. Germline V gives CDR1 SGHDN, CDR2 FVKESK. CDR3 loop: CASRGTGAGELFF. Written as DNA, the CDR3 is TGTGCCAGCAGAGGGACTGGCGCCGGGGAGCTGTTTTTT.

This clonotype was seen only a few times. The chain has TRBV6-1 and TRBJ2-2; D gene unclear. The CDR3 has 17 amino acids. V lost 4 bases, J lost 6 bases, and 21 bases lay in between. Germline CDR1 reads MNHNS; CDR2 reads SASEGT. DNA of the CDR3: TGTGCCAGCAGTGCCTATGGAACAGTCGGTATGGCCGGGGAGCTGTTTTTT. Protein sequence: CASSAYGTVGMAGELFF.

This clonotype has at least ten counts. V is TRBV5-1 and J is TRBJ2-7; D possibly uses TRBD1 or TRBD2 (5 bases each). The V gene's germline CDR1 is SGHRS and CDR2 YFSETQ. The CDR3 length is 14 residues. V was cut by 0 bases and J by 0 bases, with 7 bases left in between. DNA for the CDR3: TGCGCCAGCAGCTTGGCAGGGAGCTCCTACGAGCAGTACGTC. It yields the protein CASSLAGSSYEQYV.

The rearrangement uses TRBV5-1 and TRBJ2-7; a weak D match, TRBD2 (6 bases). V was cut by 2 bases and J by 0 bases, with 12 bases left in between. Looked up from germline, CDR1 is SGHRS and CDR2 is YFSETQ. The CDR3 consists of 15 residues. For the CDR3, the DNA is TGCGCCAGCAGCTTAGCGGGCCTGAGCTCCTACGAGCAGTACTTC. Translating it yields CASSLAGLSSYEQYF.

This clonotype was seen ten or more times. The chain recombines TRBV20-1 with TRBJ1-5; D may be TRBD1 (5 bases). CDR1 DFQATT and CDR2 SNEGSKA come from the germline V gene (reference sequence). The CDR3 totals 13 residues. Trimming took 3 bases from V and 3 from J, leaving 9 bases between them. DNA for the CDR3: TGCAGTGCTAGTGGGGGAACCAATCAGCCCCAGCATTTT. This gives the protein CSASGGTNQPQHF.

This clonotype occurred a few times. The CDR3 region is CASSSAGGQGKTQYF. CDR3 in DNA: TGTGCCAGCAGCTCCGCTGGGGGACAGGGAAAGACCCAGTACTTC. This chain joins TRBV12-3 or TRBV12-4 and TRBJ2-5; 9 bases map to TRBD1. This CDR3 has 15 amino acids. Trimming cost V 6 bases and J 6 bases; bases outside gene matches: 11.

The chain joins TRBV25-1 to TRBJ1-3, with 8 nucleotides matching TRBD1. After removal of 6 bases from V and 0 bases from J, the junction contained 4 bases not matched to a gene. The CDR3 loop spans 15 amino acids. Germline V gene data show CDR1 as MGHDK and CDR2 as SYGVNS. CDR3 sequence: CASREGTGSGNTIYF. The CDR3 DNA sequence: TGTGCCAGCAGAGAAGGGACAGGCTCTGGAAACACCATATATTTT.

In this sample, this clonotype turned up many times. The gene calls are TRBV5-1 and TRBJ2-1, with 10 bases matching TRBD2. Trimming removed 5 bases from V and 7 bases from J; junction bases left unmatched: 6. Germline assignment: CDR1 SGHRS and CDR2 YFSETQ. There are 14 residues in the CDR3. The CDR3 reads CASSISGGRNEQFF. The CDR3 DNA reads as TGCGCCAGCAGTATTAGCGGGGGGAGGAATGAGCAGTTCTTC.

This clonotype was found a few times. The genes are TRBV29-1 and TRBJ2-1; 10 positions match TRBD1. Germline V CDR1 and CDR2: SQVTM, ANQGSEA. The CDR3 contains 13 residues. Germline trimming cut 7 bases from V and 1 base from J; bases unmatched to any gene: 1. CDR3 sequence: CSADRGSYNEQFF. The CDR3 DNA follows: TGCAGCGCGGACAGGGGGTCCTACAATGAGCAGTTCTTC.

The table lists this clonotype with a few counts. V usage is TRBV7-8 and J usage is TRBJ2-2, with 9 bases identical to TRBD2. Germline V lookup: CDR1 SGHVS, CDR2 FQNEAQ. V was pared by 4 bases and J by 2 bases, with 8 bases of the junction left unmatched. The CDR3 runs 17 residues. The CDR3: CASSSSSGGYNTGELFF. The CDR3 coding sequence is TGTGCCAGCAGCTCAAGTAGCGGGGGATACAACACCGGGGAGCTGTTTTTT.

This clonotype was counted only a few times. V and J are TRBV7-2 and TRBJ2-6; no clear D. V shed 5 bases and J shed 3 bases, with 11 bases lying between them. CDR3 size: 15 residues. The germline V gene has CDR1 SGHTA and CDR2 FQGNSA. The CDR3 DNA follows: TGTGCCAGCAGCCCGCGAAAGGGTGGGGCCAACGTCCTGACTTTC. The encoded protein is CASSPRKGGANVLTF.

Only a few counts were recorded for this clonotype. V and J are TRBV29-1 and TRBJ2-4; 7 bases fit TRBD1. The CDR3 has 12 residues. The V segment lost 4 bases and the J segment 9 bases; nucleotides outside the gene matches: 6. Germline CDR1 and CDR2: SQVTM and ANQGSEA. In DNA, the CDR3 is TGCAGCGTTGCTAGGGGGCAAAGCATTCAGTACTTC. Translation: CSVARGQSIQYF. Complete variable domain (other parts from reference TRBV29-1 and TRBJ2-4): SAVISQKPSRDICQRGTSLTIQCQVDSQVTMMFWYRQQPGQSLTLIATANQGSEATYESGFVIDKFPISRPNLTFSTLTVSNMSPEDSSIYLCSVARGQSIQYFGAGTRLSVL.

This clonotype was recorded many times. This sequence joins TRBV5-6 and TRBJ2-1, with TRBD2 identical over 12 bases. J was trimmed by 4 bases and V by 3 bases; bases with no gene match: 2. Germline CDR1 is SGHDT and CDR2 is YYEEEE. The CDR3 is 15 residues long. The CDR3 DNA is TGTGCCAGCAGCTCCCTAGCGGGAGGGTACAATGAGCAGTTCTTC. Its protein is CASSSLAGGYNEQFF.